A single sample is the source of the 10 T cell receptor beta chains below, sequenced in a study of human T cells and chemical hapten exposure. Via MiXCR, TCRdb re-called the RACE reads, giving one row per CDR3 protein. This sample has about 70,000 distinct CDR3 sequences, with about 8% found just once. The time point here: patch test 2, 6 weeks after DPC sensitization. Treatment noted: therapeutic diphenylcyclopropenone sensitization with weekly scalp DPC. The material sequenced was whole blood, taken in connection with sensitization to the hapten diphenylcyclopropenone (DPC). Receptors were obtained from a woman in her forties or fifties with alopecia areata. Some clones in this sample may be carry-over from other donors' samples.

This rearrangement joins TRBV7-9 to TRBJ1-5, with no clear D. Trimming stripped 5 bases from V and 6 bases from J, with 14 bases between. The germline CDR1 and CDR2 sequences are SEHNR and FQNEAQ (reference sequence). The CDR3 covers 14 residues. CDR3: CASSTWGDGQPQHF. The DNA for the CDR3 is TGTGCCAGCAGCACATGGGGAGATGGTCAGCCCCAGCATTTT. The complete variable domain, with remaining parts taken from reference TRBV7-9 and TRBJ1-5, reads DTGVSQNPRHKITKRGQNVTFRCDPISEHNRLYWYRQTLGQGPEFLTYFQNEAQLEKSRLLSDRFSAERPKGSFSTLEIQRTEQGDSAMYLCASSTWGDGQPQHFGDGTRLSIL.

This clonotype showed up just a few times. The chain recombines TRBV7-9 with TRBJ1-1, with TRBD1 as a possible D gene (6 bases). The V gene lost 3 bases and the J gene lost 2 bases, with 10 bases spanning the gap. The CDR3 contains 14 residues. Per germline, CDR1 SEHNR and CDR2 FQNEAQ (reference sequence). CDR3 sequence: CASSFPGANTEAFF. CDR3 nucleotide sequence: TGTGCCAGCAGCTTCCCGGGGGCCAACACTGAAGCTTTCTTT.

This clonotype has more than one count but fewer than ten. The chain combines TRBV6-6 with TRBJ2-3; the D gene could be TRBD1 or TRBD2 (5 bases each). This CDR3 is 14 amino acids long. CDR1 is MNHNY and CDR2 is SVGAGI in the germline V gene (reference sequence). The V end was cut by 0 bases, the J end by 6 bases, with 10 bases between. The CDR3: CASSYSRGGDTQYF. CDR3 DNA sequence: TGTGCCAGCAGTTACTCGAGGGGTGGGGATACGCAGTATTTT.

In its sample, this clonotype was seen many times. This chain joins TRBV5-4 and TRBJ1-2; D is uncertain. CDR1 is SGHNT and CDR2 is YYREEE in the germline V gene (reference sequence). V lost 4 bases and J 3 bases, leaving 16 bases between the germline ends. The CDR3 runs to 15 residues. CDR3 DNA sequence: TGTGCCAGCAGCCCTCCGCCTCTTAACCACTATGGCTACACCTTC. Protein product: CASSPPPLNHYGYTF.

This clonotype was seen only a few times. The gene calls are TRBV3-1 and TRBJ2-2; D not resolved. Germline V gene sequence: CDR1 LGHDT, CDR2 YNNKEL (reference sequence). V was cut by 1 base and J by 1 base, with 7 bases left in between. The CDR3 is made up of 15 amino acids. The CDR3 is CASSQGQMNTGELFF. In nucleotides, the CDR3 is TGTGCCAGCAGCCAAGGCCAGATGAACACCGGGGAGCTGTTTTTT.

This clonotype showed up many times. This chain connects TRBV27 to TRBJ2-1, with 11 bases fitting TRBD2. The CDR3 sequence is 16 residues long. Germline values: CDR1 MNHEY, CDR2 SMNVEV (reference sequence). The V gene end was trimmed by 5 bases and the J gene end by 5 bases; junction bases not matched to a gene: 8. CDR3: CASSTLAGGINNEQFF. CDR3 in DNA: TGTGCCAGCAGTACCCTAGCGGGAGGCATAAACAATGAGCAGTTCTTC.

In this sample, this clonotype turned up a few times. The chain recombines TRBV3-1 with TRBJ2-7, with a tentative D call TRBD2 (6 bases). V was shortened by 5 bases and J by 5 bases, with 19 bases between the two germline ends. The CDR3 has 15 residues. Per the germline V gene, CDR1 is LGHDT and CDR2 is YNNKEL (reference sequence). Here the CDR3 DNA reads TGTGCCAGCAGCACCCCTAGCGTGAGGGCGAACGAGCAGTACTTC. Translating it yields CASSTPSVRANEQYF.

The chain couples TRBV7-3 to TRBJ2-3; D ambiguous. Trimming removed 5 bases at V and 3 bases at J, with 15 bases between. The CDR3 sequence is 15 residues long. Per the germline V gene, CDR1 is SGHTA and CDR2 is FQGTGA. DNA for the CDR3: TGTGCCAGCAGCCCAGCTGGGCAGCGAACAGATACGCAGTATTTT. Translated, it gives CASSPAGQRTDTQYF.

This clonotype was recorded a few times. The J gene is TRBJ2-5, the V gene TRBV20-1; TRBD1 aligns across 8 bases. Germline CDR1 reads DFQATT; CDR2 reads SNEGSKA (reference sequence). The CDR3 contains 15 residues. The V segment lost 7 bases and the J segment 0 bases; nucleotides outside the gene matches: 10. The CDR3, as DNA: TGCAGTGTCCGACGGAACAGGGGGAACCAAGAGACCCAGTACTTC. This translates into CSVRRNRGNQETQYF.

This clonotype was recorded at least ten times. The chain couples TRBV5-1 to TRBJ2-3; D remains ambiguous. V lost 4 bases and J lost 2, with 5 bases in between. Germline CDR1 reads SGHRS; CDR2 reads YFSETQ. CDR3 size: 12 residues. For the CDR3, the DNA is TGCGCCAGCAGCCTACCCACAGATACGCAGTATTTT. Translating it yields CASSLPTDTQYF.